This T cell receptor beta chain was captured by sequencing in a study of T cells in Graves' hyperthyroidism and ophthalmopathy. Background on the study: Specimen type is peripheral blood, collected at initial diagnosis prior to any treatment.

The study left out patients who had uncontrolled infection, other autoimmune disease, pregnancy or lactation. Orbital computed tomography and thyroid ultrasound, together with serum TRAb and thyroxine and clinical symptoms, were used for diagnoses. The sample holds many counts of this clonotype. RNA transcripts served as the template for amplifying TCR beta CDR3 regions. First-round RT-PCR of the TCR CDR3 relied on the HTBI primer set. TCRdb re-derived calls from the multiplex PCR reads in MiXCR, one entry per CDR3 protein. The sample lists 500,000 or so distinct CDR3 sequences, approximately 17% seen once, with under 20% in the top ten. Material for sequencing was blood. The clonotype originates from a woman aged 18-29 years with Graves' ophthalmopathy.

The CDR3 DNA sequence: TGTGCCAGCAGTTACGGGGCGGGAATCTCTGGAAACACCATATATTTT. This encodes CASSYGAGISGNTIYF. The J gene is TRBJ1-3, the V gene TRBV6-5; D perhaps matches TRBD1 (5 bases). The V end lost 2 bases, the J end lost 0 bases, and 11 bases lay between the germline ends. Germline V gene lookup returns CDR1 MNHEY and CDR2 SVGAGI. CDR3 length: 16 amino acids.